These 18 T cell receptor beta chains share one sample of origin, sequenced in a study of human T cells and chemical hapten exposure (dated by TCRdb to 2020 to 2022). Library creation used RACE. This sample was sequenced with a NextSeq 500. The public reads were quality trimmed at Q25 with fastp and then assembled into clones with MiXCR by TCRdb, keeping productive beta chains. Rows are unified per CDR3 protein, each entry keeping the most common DNA and genes. The sample table lists about 160,000 distinct CDR3 sequences, 25% to 30% of them with a count of one. The ten largest clonotypes hold around 1.9% of the sample. What this sample's time point label stands for: patch test 3, about 24 weeks after DPC sensitization. Read against the paper, the sample's treatment or condition label means: therapeutic diphenylcyclopropenone sensitization with weekly scalp DPC. Material: whole blood, obtained in connection with sensitization to the hapten diphenylcyclopropenone (DPC). The receptors were sampled from a woman aged 18-29 years with alopecia areata. Some clones in this sample may be carry-over from other donors' samples.

A few counts support this clonotype. The rearrangement links TRBV20-1 to TRBJ1-3, with D perhaps TRBD1 (5 bases). CDR3 size: 12 residues. Germline assignment: CDR1 DFQATT and CDR2 SNEGSKA (reference sequence). V was cut by 1 base and J by 7 bases, with 8 bases left in between. CDR3 residues: CSARVRGNTIYF. CDR3 DNA: TGCAGTGCTAGAGTCCGGGGGAACACCATATATTTT.

This sequence joins TRBV7-2 and TRBJ1-5; D remains ambiguous. This CDR3 spans 15 amino acids. The germline V and J ends were trimmed by 3 bases and 3 bases, with 12 bases remaining between them. Looked up from germline, CDR1 is SGHTA and CDR2 is FQGNSA. The CDR3 sequence: CASSLVAGYNQPQHF. The DNA of the CDR3 is TGTGCCAGCAGCTTGGTCGCGGGCTACAATCAGCCCCAGCATTTT.

This clonotype has just a few counts. The CDR3 loop reads CASSYSRRTATNEKLFF. Here the CDR3 DNA reads TGTGCCAGCAGTTACTCCCGGAGGACAGCAACTAATGAAAAACTGTTTTTT. The genes are TRBV6-6 and TRBJ1-4; the D gene is possibly TRBD1 (6 bases). The ends were cut back, 0 bases at V and 0 bases at J, with 11 bases in the middle. The CDR3 covers 17 residues. Germline V gene lookup returns CDR1 MNHNY and CDR2 SVGAGI (reference sequence).

In this sample, this clonotype turned up once. The chain carries TRBV21-1 and TRBJ2-1; TRBD2 is the table's D call, not checked against the DNA. TRBV21-1 is described as a pseudogene. The CDR3 runs 17 residues. CDR3 region: CASSNRLAGGSYNEQFF. Written as DNA, the CDR3 is TGTGCCAGCAGCAATCGACTAGCGGGCGGGTCGTACAATGAGCAGTTCTTC.

The chain employs TRBV7-7 and TRBJ2-3; no clear D gene. There are 13 residues in the CDR3. With 3 bases removed from V and 5 bases from J, the gap between germline ends came to 9 bases. Germline V gene data show CDR1 as SSHAT and CDR2 as FNYEAQ (reference sequence). The CDR3 loop reads CASSFSVVDTQYF. CDR3 coding DNA: TGTGCCAGCAGCTTTTCCGTGGTAGATACGCAGTATTTT.

V is TRBV2 and J is TRBJ2-2; D is unresolved. The CDR3 spans 13 residues. Trimming stripped 4 bases from V and 3 bases from J, with 6 bases between. CDR1 is SNHLY and CDR2 is FYNNEI in the germline V gene. In DNA, the CDR3 is TGTGCCAGCAGTGCCTGGGACACCGGGGAGCTGTTTTTT. It encodes CASSAWDTGELFF.

CDR3 nucleotide sequence: TGTGCCAGCGTCGAGGACAGGCGGCCGAAAGCTTTCTTT. This encodes CASVEDRRPKAFF. This chain connects TRBV7-9 to TRBJ1-1; 7 nucleotides align to TRBD1. CDR1 SEHNR and CDR2 FQNEAQ come from the germline V gene (reference sequence). After removal of 8 bases from V and 9 bases from J, the junction contained 12 bases not matched to a gene. This CDR3 has 13 residues.

This clonotype was seen more than once but under ten times. This chain links TRBV6-2 or TRBV6-3 with TRBJ1-5; D not certain. The CDR3 contains 12 residues. The ends were cut back, 6 bases at V and 2 bases at J, with 5 bases in the middle. The germline V gene has CDR1 MNHEY and CDR2 SVGEGT. This CDR3 is CASRAGNQPQHF. The CDR3 nucleotides read TGTGCCAGCAGGGCGGGCAATCAGCCCCAGCATTTT.

The chain links TRBV9 to TRBJ2-5; D possibly corresponds to TRBD2 (6 bases). Germline CDR1 SGDLS, CDR2 YYNGEE. This CDR3 spans 14 amino acids. The V and J ends lost 0 bases and 5 bases respectively, with 11 bases between them. The CDR3 here is CASSVAPREETQYF. In DNA form, the CDR3 reads TGTGCCAGCAGCGTAGCTCCCCGGGAGGAGACCCAGTACTTC.

This clonotype has only a few counts. CDR3 coding DNA: TGTGCCAGCAGCTTTCGTTTGGGGGACTCCTCGCAGTATTTT. It codes for CASSFRLGDSSQYF. V usage is TRBV7-8 and J usage is TRBJ2-3; D might be TRBD2 (6 bases). Looked up from germline, CDR1 is SGHVS and CDR2 is FQNEAQ. V was cut by 3 bases and J by 10 bases, with 17 bases left in between. The CDR3 is 14 amino acids.

In nucleotides, the CDR3 is TGTGCCATCAGTGATACCCTGCGAGCTTTCTTT. Translation: CAISDTLRAFF. This chain connects TRBV10-3 to TRBJ1-1; D uncertain. Germline-derived CDR1 and CDR2 are ENHRY and SYGVKD. This CDR3 is built from 11 residues. V shed 3 bases and J shed 10 bases, with 9 bases lying between them.

This clonotype was detected a few times. The chain carries TRBV4-1 and TRBJ2-7; TRBD2 matches at 12 bases. The germline V gene encodes CDR1 MGHRA and CDR2 YSYEKL. The V gene end was trimmed by 2 bases and the J gene end by 6 bases; junction bases not matched to a gene: 14. This CDR3 contains 18 residues. CDR3 region: CASSQLLAGGNRGIEQYF. As DNA, the CDR3 is TGCGCCAGCAGCCAACTACTAGCGGGGGGAAATCGGGGCATCGAGCAGTACTTC.

This clonotype was picked up many times. The chain couples TRBV4-2 to TRBJ2-3, with 7 bases fitting TRBD2. V was clipped by 1 base and J by 4 bases; unmatched bases: 14. This CDR3 has 18 residues. CDR1 is LGHNA and CDR2 is YNFKEQ in the germline V gene. CDR3 protein: CASSQGELAGRLPDTQYF. CDR3 nucleotides: TGTGCCAGCAGCCAAGGGGAGTTAGCGGGCCGCCTGCCAGATACGCAGTATTTT.

This clonotype came up a few times. The chain couples TRBV10-3 to TRBJ2-7; possibly TRBD2 for D (6 bases). Germline-derived CDR1 and CDR2 are ENHRY and SYGVKD. The CDR3 totals 13 residues. V was pared by 10 bases and J by 3 bases, with 16 bases between. For the CDR3, the DNA is TGTGCCACCGCCGGGGGTGCGGGCTACGAGCAGTACTTC. The encoded protein is CATAGGAGYEQYF.

The genes are TRBV29-1 and TRBJ2-7, with D perhaps matching TRBD1 (5 bases). This CDR3 is built from 11 residues. V dropped 4 bases and J dropped 5 bases, with 9 bases sitting between them. The germline CDR1 and CDR2 sequences are SQVTM and ANQGSEA. The DNA for the CDR3 is TGCAGCGTTGTCAGGGCCCACGAGCAGTACTTC. This encodes CSVVRAHEQYF.

This clonotype was found a few times. This chain uses TRBV20-1 with TRBJ2-5; 10 bases are a match to TRBD1. Germline CDR1 is DFQATT and CDR2 is SNEGSKA (reference sequence). CDR3 length: 15 amino acids. J lost 3 bases, V lost 0 bases, and 4 bases had no gene match. The CDR3: CSARDGTGDEETQYF. DNA of the CDR3: TGCAGTGCTAGAGATGGGACAGGGGATGAAGAGACCCAGTACTTC.

This clonotype appeared a few times. CDR3 in amino acids: CASSYSKGGGTEAFF. The CDR3 DNA sequence: TGTGCCAGCAGTTACTCCAAAGGGGGTGGCACTGAAGCTTTCTTT. The chain combines TRBV6-6 with TRBJ1-1; D possibly corresponds to TRBD1 (6 bases). Germline V CDR1 and CDR2: MNHNY, SVGAGI (reference sequence). The germline V and J ends were trimmed by 0 bases and 4 bases, with 12 bases remaining between them. The CDR3 runs to 15 residues.

Only a few counts were recorded for this clonotype. The chain combines TRBV20-1 with TRBJ2-7; 10 nucleotides align to TRBD2. Trimming cost V 6 bases and J 5 bases; bases outside gene matches: 16. The CDR3 consists of 16 residues. Germline CDR1 is DFQATT and CDR2 is SNEGSKA (reference sequence). The CDR3 spells CSALQAGGPSRNEQYF. The CDR3 nucleotides read TGCAGTGCACTCCAAGCGGGAGGGCCCTCGAGAAACGAGCAGTACTTC.